Listed below are T cell receptor beta chains from one sample, sequenced in a study of T cell responses to AZD1222 COVID-19 vaccine. TCRdb keeps only in-frame clones here, not all; method: immunoSEQ multiplex PCR. The profile covers roughly 180,000 clones, with about nine tenths appearing a single time and approximately 3% taken by the ten largest. This specimen consisted of peripheral blood, obtained on day 0 of AZD1222 vaccination. The origin of the receptors is an adult in good health. Each CDR3 is given with its conserved first and last residue. Fields, in order: clone size, V gene, CDR3 protein. Some rows have no size entry. The others give once, few or many, or a class for an expanded clone.

clone size: .
V gene: TRBV5-6
CDR3 protein: CASSPGGAYSNQPQHF

clone size: .
V gene: TRBV19
CDR3 protein: CASSIRGEETQYF

clone size: .
V gene: TRBV7-8
CDR3 protein: CASSPGTGGFGYTF

clone size: .
V gene: TRBV4-1
CDR3 protein: CASSQGPGLVRETQYF

clone size: .
V gene: TRBV19
CDR3 protein: CASSSGQGWKGNQPQHF

clone size: .
V gene: TRBV5-1
CDR3 protein: CASSFEGPGANVLTF

clone size: .
V gene: TRBV4-2
CDR3 protein: CASSQDSSNTEAFF

clone size: .
V gene: TRBV9
CDR3 protein: CASSVGAGLEAFF

clone size: .
V gene: TRBV4-3
CDR3 protein: CASSQDIGDTHNYGYTF

clone size: once
V gene: TRBV5-6
CDR3 protein: CASSTGGWSNQPQHF

clone size: .
V gene: TRBV6-5
CDR3 protein: CASGGHTEAFF

clone size: .
V gene: TRBV7-3
CDR3 protein: CASSSLPGEGALYF

clone size: once
V gene: TRBV9
CDR3 protein: CASSVDRAAGVGELFF

clone size: once
V gene: TRBV5-4
CDR3 protein: CASSLSGTGNTIYF

clone size: .
V gene: TRBV20-1
CDR3 protein: CSASRSGDTDTQYF

clone size: .
V gene: TRBV30
CDR3 protein: CAWSSPDQGGGPRGYTF

clone size: .
V gene: TRBV24-1
CDR3 protein: CATSVVWATRSTDTQYF

clone size: .
V gene: TRBV7-2
CDR3 protein: CASSLALAYEQYF

clone size: many
V gene: TRBV27
CDR3 protein: CASRIVVSSYEQYF

clone size: .
V gene: TRBV7-9
CDR3 protein: CASSFPQDNQPQHF

clone size: .
V gene: TRBV14
CDR3 protein: CASSQVAENGELFF

clone size: .
V gene: TRBV18
CDR3 protein: CASSMTGAGDTEAFF

clone size: few
V gene: TRBV6-5
CDR3 protein: CASTMGGMLGTEAFF

clone size: .
V gene: TRBV25-1
CDR3 protein: CASSGLSNTGELFF

clone size: .
V gene: TRBV5-1
CDR3 protein: CASSVQGPPTYEQYF

clone size: .
V gene: TRBV5-1
CDR3 protein: CASSFPRQGAYNEQFF

clone size: .
V gene: TRBV27
CDR3 protein: CASSPGRDRAHNTEAFF

clone size: .
V gene: TRBV4-3
CDR3 protein: CASSQGLAPYNEQFF

clone size: .
V gene: TRBV4-2
CDR3 protein: CASSQDLGVMGGGQYEQYF

clone size: .
V gene: TRBV2
CDR3 protein: CASREGARGGNQPQHF

clone size: once
V gene: TRBV19
CDR3 protein: CASSMSPGTSRNTIYF

clone size: .
V gene: TRBV14
CDR3 protein: CASSQMGPRNTGELFF

clone size: .
V gene: TRBV18
CDR3 protein: CASSPGTTSYEQYF

clone size: .
V gene: TRBV11-2
CDR3 protein: CASSYPDRGQADTQYF

clone size: .
V gene: TRBV5-1
CDR3 protein: CASSLDGTGGMNTEAFF

clone size: .
V gene: TRBV20-1
CDR3 protein: CSARDKQTQYF

clone size: .
V gene: TRBV12-3/TRBV12-4
CDR3 protein: CASSPTSNEQFF

clone size: .
V gene: TRBV4-2
CDR3 protein: CASSETSEFAGELFF

clone size: .
V gene: TRBV18
CDR3 protein: CASSPDGLTGSASYF

clone size: .
V gene: TRBV7-2
CDR3 protein: CASSPDSRTTDTQYF

clone size: .
V gene: TRBV21-1
CDR3 protein: CASSTTGPHRYEQYF

clone size: once
V gene: TRBV12-3/TRBV12-4
CDR3 protein: CASSLGVTYEQYF

clone size: .
V gene: TRBV20-1
CDR3 protein: CSASEGANQPQHF

clone size: .
V gene: TRBV30
CDR3 protein: CAWSVAGGAGYGYTF

clone size: .
V gene: TRBV25-1
CDR3 protein: CASTGTAYGYTF

clone size: .
V gene: TRBV27
CDR3 protein: CASSLGTGLPTEAFF

clone size: .
V gene: TRBV7-3
CDR3 protein: CASSSCGGGRETQYF

clone size: .
V gene: TRBV5-6
CDR3 protein: CASSLGTGKYYGYTF

clone size: .
V gene: TRBV2
CDR3 protein: CASSGQGLSQPQHF

clone size: .
V gene: TRBV2
CDR3 protein: CASSEARGRPPLHF

clone size: few
V gene: TRBV19
CDR3 protein: CASSPSWGRTGELFF

clone size: .
V gene: TRBV6-2/TRBV6-3
CDR3 protein: CASSPVAGWGTDTQYF

clone size: .
V gene: TRBV7-9
CDR3 protein: CASSGGLARTGELFF

clone size: once
V gene: TRBV10-3
CDR3 protein: CAIRDEGYTEAFF

clone size: .
V gene: TRBV27
CDR3 protein: CASSLGFGGNTEAFF

clone size: .
V gene: TRBV3-1/TRBV3-2
CDR3 protein: CASSPSTGNEQFF